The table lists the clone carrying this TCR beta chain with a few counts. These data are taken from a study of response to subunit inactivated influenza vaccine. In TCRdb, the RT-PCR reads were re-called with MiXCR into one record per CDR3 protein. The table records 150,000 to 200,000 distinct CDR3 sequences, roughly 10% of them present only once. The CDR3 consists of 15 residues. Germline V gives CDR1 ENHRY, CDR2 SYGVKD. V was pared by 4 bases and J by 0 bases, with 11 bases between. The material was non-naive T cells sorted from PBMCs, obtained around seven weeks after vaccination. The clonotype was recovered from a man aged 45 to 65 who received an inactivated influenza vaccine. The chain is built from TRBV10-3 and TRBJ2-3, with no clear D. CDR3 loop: CAISATASSTDTQYF. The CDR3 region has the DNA TGTGCCATCAGTGCGACCGCCTCTAGCACAGATACGCAGTATTTT.